Presented here are 20 T cell receptor beta chains from one specimen sequenced in a study of post-analysis software for immune sequencing data. Notes on the study in general: Patients carried several TRBV segments more frequently than controls did, and TRBV5-6, TRBV5-1 and TRBV20-1 were among them.

Researchers reported that TCR beta cDNA libraries carried unique molecular identifiers. In TCRdb, the PCR reads were re-called with MiXCR into one record per CDR3 protein. This sample has some 690,000 distinct CDR3 sequences, with 55% to 60% found just once. No antigen has been identified for these receptors. Sequencing was done on a sample of blood. These receptors all come from a girl aged 2-15 years with multiple sclerosis.

This chain joins TRBV29-1 and TRBJ2-4, with a possible D match to TRBD2 (7 bases). The DNA end is more similar to TRBJ2-7, so the J call may be wrong. Germline V gene lookup returns CDR1 SQVTM and CDR2 ANQGSEA. The CDR3 spans 12 residues. The CDR3 protein is CSVDGGPSEQYF. The CDR3 nucleotides are TGCAGCGTTGACGGGGGGCCCTCCGAGCAGTACTTC.

This clonotype was seen more than once but under ten times. Here the CDR3 reads CASSFASNQPQHF. As DNA, the CDR3 is TGTGCCAGCAGTTTTGCAAGCAATCAGCCCCAGCATTTT. This chain connects TRBV12-3 or TRBV12-4 to TRBJ1-5; no reliable D call. The CDR3 covers 13 residues. V was clipped by 3 bases and J by 1 base, with 4 bases between them.

The V gene is TRBV20-1, the J gene TRBJ2-5, with 7 positions matching TRBD2. V shed 5 bases, J shed 11 bases, and the junction held 8 bases outside the gene matches. The length of the CDR3 is 11 residues. Germline V gene lookup returns CDR1 DFQATT and CDR2 SNEGSKA (reference sequence). The CDR3 coding sequence is TGCAGTGCTCCCTATGGGGGGGAGCAGTACTTC. Its protein is CSAPYGGEQYF.

In its sample, this clonotype was seen a few times. V usage is TRBV12-3 or TRBV12-4 and J usage is TRBJ2-3, with TRBD2 matching 8 bases. V shed 8 bases and J 5 bases; nucleotides not matched to a gene: 12. The CDR3 runs 15 residues. The CDR3: CASSDPGLGIDTQYF. The DNA for the CDR3 is TGTGCCAGCTCTGATCCGGGACTAGGGATAGATACGCAGTATTTT.

This chain uses TRBV7-9 with TRBJ2-6; D might be TRBD2 (6 bases). The CDR3 has 16 amino acids. The germline gives CDR1 SEHNR, CDR2 FQNEAQ (reference sequence). Trimming removed 11 bases from V and 1 base from J, with 18 bases in between. The CDR3 loop reads CADGGTADSGANVLTF. CDR3 nucleotide sequence: TGTGCCGACGGAGGGACGGCTGATTCTGGGGCCAACGTCCTGACTTTC.

The V gene is TRBV7-9, the J gene TRBJ2-1; TRBD1 or TRBD2 may be the D gene (7 bases each). Trimming shortened V by 7 bases and J by 5 bases, and 18 bases separated the two germline ends. The V gene's germline CDR1 is SEHNR and CDR2 FQNEAQ (reference sequence). The CDR3 totals 15 residues. CDR3 DNA: TGTGCCAGCAACGCAGGGGGGGTCACCGACAATGAGCAGTTCTTC. Protein: CASNAGGVTDNEQFF.

The chain combines TRBV7-2 with TRBJ2-1; D uncertain. Deletions cut 1 base from V and 7 bases from J, with 5 bases between. From germline, CDR1 is SGHTA and CDR2 FQGNSA. The CDR3 contains 12 residues. This CDR3 reads CASSLDWNEQFF. The CDR3 region has the DNA TGTGCCAGCAGCTTAGACTGGAATGAGCAGTTCTTC.

In the case of this clonotype: The DNA is omitted, as the CDR3 cannot be located on it reliably, and the CDR3 follows TCRdb's listing. The chain couples TRBV29-1 to TRBJ2-4; TRBD1, the D gene given by the table, was not confirmed from the DNA. From its first to its last residue, the CDR3 has 14 amino acids. The germline CDR1 and CDR2 sequences are SQVTM and ANQGSEA. This CDR3 reads CSVGPGQGQNIQYF.

The chain carries TRBV10-3 and TRBJ1-5; weak D call: TRBD1 (5 bases). This CDR3 comprises 14 residues. CDR1 is ENHRY and CDR2 is SYGVKD in the germline V gene. Trimming stripped 3 bases from V and 5 bases from J, with 11 bases between. The CDR3: CAISDEGAHQPQHF. DNA of the CDR3: TGTGCCATCAGTGACGAAGGGGCCCATCAGCCCCAGCATTTT.

The chain uses TRBV20-1 and TRBJ2-5, with 10 positions matching TRBD1. Germline V gives CDR1 DFQATT, CDR2 SNEGSKA (reference sequence). The ends lost 5 bases at V and 2 bases at J; junction bases unmatched: 5. The CDR3 covers 14 residues. CDR3 protein: CSAFGTGAQETQYF. CDR3 in DNA: TGCAGTGCTTTCGGGACAGGGGCTCAAGAGACCCAGTACTTC.

V and J are TRBV12-3 or TRBV12-4 and TRBJ2-5; weak D call: TRBD2 (5 bases). The end of the DNA aligns better with TRBJ2-7, so the J call may be wrong. The CDR3 contains 12 residues. CDR3 sequence reads: CASRLVGNEQYF. CDR3 bases: TGTGCCAGCAGACTAGTCGGGAACGAGCAGTACTTC.

This chain connects TRBV13 to TRBJ2-1; 7 positions agree with TRBD2. The germline gives CDR1 PRHDT, CDR2 FYEKMQ (reference sequence). V shed 3 bases and J 8 bases; nucleotides not matched to a gene: 4. This CDR3 contains 13 residues. CDR3: CASSLWTRDEQFF. The DNA for the CDR3 is TGTGCCAGCAGCTTGTGGACTAGAGATGAGCAGTTCTTC.

This chain links TRBV15 with TRBJ2-7, with D tentatively TRBD1 or TRBD2 (5 bases each). The better agreement between TRBJ2-5 and the DNA end casts doubt on the J call. CDR1 is LNHNV, CDR2 YYDKDF, per germline (reference sequence). This CDR3 has 15 residues. The CDR3 here is CATSRGENLGETQYF. The CDR3 bases are TGTGCCACCAGCAGGGGGGAGAACCTGGGAGAGACCCAGTACTTC.

The chain is built from TRBV5-5 and TRBJ1-2, with D unresolved. CDR3 length: 14 residues. V was clipped by 0 bases and J by 4 bases, with 10 bases between them. CDR1 and CDR2 from the germline V gene are SGHKS and YYEKEE (reference sequence). The CDR3 is CASSLGATGYGYTF. In DNA form, the CDR3 reads TGTGCCAGCAGCTTGGGGGCGACGGGCTATGGCTACACCTTC.

In this sample, this clonotype turned up a few times. The chain carries TRBV29-1 and TRBJ2-1; D call uncertain. The V gene lost 5 bases and the J gene lost 6 bases, with 2 bases spanning the gap. There are 9 residues in the CDR3. From germline, CDR1 is SQVTM and CDR2 ANQGSEA. This CDR3 reads CSVSNEQFF. The DNA for the CDR3 is TGCAGCGTTTCCAATGAGCAGTTCTTC.

On this clonotype itself: One end of the junction fails to match germline, which may point to a read error. The chain has TRBV7-2 and TRBJ2-7; D is ambiguous. Germline V CDR1 and CDR2: SGHTA, FQGNSA. This CDR3 has 11 residues. This CDR3 is CARSTLYEQYF. The DNA for the CDR3 is TGTGCCCGCAGCACCCTCTACGAGCAGTACTTC.

This chain connects TRBV12-3 or TRBV12-4 to TRBJ1-2; D is unclear. The CDR3 runs 13 residues. V was trimmed by 6 bases and J by 4 bases, leaving 12 bases between them. In DNA form, the CDR3 reads TGTGCCAGCAGCCCTCGAGACGGCTATGGCTACACCTTC. This codes for CASSPRDGYGYTF.

The V call is TRBV6-6, the J call TRBJ2-1; 8 nucleotides align to TRBD2. CDR1 and CDR2 from the germline V gene are MNHNY and SVGAGI (reference sequence). Trimming at V came to 7 bases and at J to 2 bases, leaving 7 bases not matched to a gene. The CDR3 runs to 15 residues. In nucleotides, the CDR3 is TGTGCCAGCACCAAAGCGGGGGTTGCCTACAATGAGCAGTTCTTC. Its translation: CASTKAGVAYNEQFF.

This rearrangement joins TRBV5-1 to TRBJ2-7; 7 bases fit TRBD1. Germline V CDR1 and CDR2: SGHRS, YFSETQ. The CDR3 totals 16 residues. With 4 bases clipped from V and 1 base from J, the junction kept 11 bases outside the gene matches. The CDR3 DNA reads TGCGCCAGCAGCAGACAGCCCGGGACAGCATCCTACGAGCAGTACTTC. It is translated as CASSRQPGTASYEQYF.

The J gene is TRBJ2-7, the V gene TRBV13; D perhaps matches TRBD1 (6 bases). The CDR3 loop spans 17 amino acids. Germline CDR1 PRHDT, CDR2 FYEKMQ (reference sequence). With 4 bases removed from V and 5 bases from J, the gap between germline ends came to 24 bases. This CDR3 is CASSSTTQDRPWDEQYF. The CDR3 coding sequence is TGTGCCAGCAGCTCTACAACCCAGGACAGACCCTGGGACGAGCAGTACTTC.